The rows below give T cell receptor beta chains drawn from one sample of a study of T cell repertoires in cytomegalovirus infection. TCRdb redid the calling of the reads with MiXCR, one entry per CDR3 protein. The sample yields around 530,000 distinct CDR3 sequences, more than 20% seen once. Sequenced: PBMCs. The receptors here all came from a human donor in good health (CMV status not recorded). Some clones in this sample may be carry-over from other donors' samples. CDR3s include the opening cysteine and the closing phenylalanine or tryptophan. D genes are given only for firm matches. Rows may omit the clone size; those that give it use once, few, many or a size class.

abundance: -; j_gene: TRBJ2-5; v_gene: TRBV14; d_gene: -; CDR3aa: CASSQVSDPLTLKETQYF; CDR3nt: TGTGCCAGCAGCCAAGTGTCAGACCCCCTGACATTAAAAGAGACCCAGTACTTC
abundance: -; j_gene: TRBJ2-7; v_gene: TRBV4-1; d_gene: -; CDR3aa: CASGSGSSYEQYF; CDR3nt: TGCGCCAGTGGGAGCGGAAGCTCCTACGAGCAGTACTTC
abundance: -; j_gene: TRBJ2-1; v_gene: TRBV27; d_gene: -; CDR3aa: CASRGIGNEQFF; CDR3nt: TGTGCCAGCAGGGGGATTGGCAATGAGCAGTTCTTC
abundance: -; j_gene: TRBJ1-2; v_gene: TRBV12-3/TRBV12-4; d_gene: -; CDR3aa: CASRESGLGVGNYGYTF; CDR3nt: TGTGCCAGCAGGGAATCGGGACTAGGAGTGGGAAATTATGGCTACACCTTC
abundance: many; j_gene: TRBJ1-3; v_gene: TRBV7-8; d_gene: TRBD1; CDR3aa: CASSPRQGSSGNTIYF; CDR3nt: TGTGCCAGCAGCCCGCGACAGGGAAGCTCTGGAAACACCATATATTTT
abundance: -; j_gene: TRBJ2-5; v_gene: TRBV12-3/TRBV12-4; d_gene: TRBD2; CDR3aa: CASSLGEASGRLWETQYF; CDR3nt: TGTGCCAGCAGTTTAGGGGAAGCTAGCGGGAGATTGTGGGAGACCCAGTACTTC
abundance: -; j_gene: TRBJ2-3; v_gene: TRBV6-2/TRBV6-3; d_gene: TRBD2; CDR3aa: CASSPGTSGSRSADTQYF; CDR3nt: TGTGCCAGCAGTCCGGGGACTAGCGGGAGTCGGTCCGCAGATACGCAGTATTTT
abundance: many; j_gene: TRBJ2-3; v_gene: TRBV7-2; d_gene: TRBD2; CDR3aa: CASSSTGGGLAMNTQYF; CDR3nt: TGTGCCAGCAGCTCCACGGGGGGTGGACTAGCTATGAATACGCAGTATTTT
abundance: many; j_gene: TRBJ1-1; v_gene: TRBV7-9; d_gene: TRBD1; CDR3aa: CASSLATGRTEAFF; CDR3nt: TGTGCCAGCAGCTTAGCGACAGGGAGGACTGAAGCTTTCTTT
abundance: few; j_gene: TRBJ1-4; v_gene: TRBV7-9; d_gene: -; CDR3aa: CASSPQQEDLIEKLFF; CDR3nt: TGTGCCAGCAGCCCTCAACAGGAGGATCTCATTGAAAAACTGTTTTTT
abundance: few; j_gene: TRBJ1-2; v_gene: TRBV19; d_gene: -; CDR3aa: CASSSPGRGDYGYTF; CDR3nt: TGTGCCAGTAGTTCCCCCGGGAGGGGTGACTATGGCTACACCTTC
abundance: -; j_gene: TRBJ1-4; v_gene: TRBV6-2/TRBV6-3; d_gene: TRBD1; CDR3aa: CASRLTTGDANEKLFF; CDR3nt: TGTGCCAGCAGATTAACGACAGGGGACGCTAATGAAAAACTGTTTTTT
abundance: few; j_gene: TRBJ2-5; v_gene: TRBV28; d_gene: TRBD1; CDR3aa: CASSGLPPGQRQETQYF; CDR3nt: TGTGCCAGCAGTGGGCTCCCTCCGGGACAGAGACAAGAGACCCAGTACTTC
abundance: -; j_gene: TRBJ2-1; v_gene: TRBV6-2/TRBV6-3; d_gene: -; CDR3aa: CASSTQGLVANNEQFF; CDR3nt: TGTGCCAGCAGTACGCAGGGCCTCGTCGCCAACAATGAGCAGTTCTTC
abundance: many; j_gene: TRBJ2-1; v_gene: TRBV7-2; d_gene: TRBD1; CDR3aa: CASSWGQGSYNEQFF; CDR3nt: TGTGCCAGCAGCTGGGGACAGGGCTCCTACAATGAGCAGTTCTTC
abundance: few; j_gene: TRBJ1-2; v_gene: TRBV19; d_gene: -; CDR3aa: CASSIPDRTNYGYTF; CDR3nt: TGTGCCAGTAGTATACCGGACAGAACTAACTATGGCTACACCTTC
abundance: -; j_gene: TRBJ2-5; v_gene: TRBV7-2; d_gene: -; CDR3aa: CASSLHSLEQTQYF; CDR3nt: TGTGCCAGCAGCCTACACAGTCTAGAACAGACCCAGTACTTC
abundance: -; j_gene: TRBJ2-7; v_gene: TRBV7-2; d_gene: -; CDR3aa: CASSSRGRYEQYF; CDR3nt: TGTGCCAGCAGCTCAAGGGGTCGCTACGAGCAGTACTTC
abundance: few; j_gene: TRBJ2-3; v_gene: TRBV7-2; d_gene: TRBD2; CDR3aa: CASSPLAGGLAGDTQYF; CDR3nt: TGTGCCAGCAGCCCCCTAGCGGGAGGGTTAGCAGGAGATACGCAGTATTTT
abundance: once; j_gene: TRBJ2-5; v_gene: TRBV15; d_gene: TRBD1; CDR3aa: CATSRGSGDRQETQYF; CDR3nt: TGTGCCACCAGCAGAGGGTCGGGGGACAGGCAAGAGACCCAGTACTTC
abundance: many; j_gene: TRBJ1-2; v_gene: TRBV7-2; d_gene: TRBD1; CDR3aa: CASSSTGDYYGYTF; CDR3nt: TGTGCCAGCAGCTCTACAGGGGACTACTATGGCTACACCTTC
abundance: few; j_gene: TRBJ2-1; v_gene: TRBV6-8; d_gene: TRBD1; CDR3aa: CASSYGTEYNEQFF; CDR3nt: TGTGCCAGCAGTTACGGGACAGAGTACAATGAGCAGTTCTTC
abundance: -; j_gene: TRBJ2-2; v_gene: TRBV28; d_gene: -; CDR3aa: CASSPGADNTGELFF; CDR3nt: TGTGCCAGCAGTCCTGGAGCCGACAACACCGGGGAGCTGTTTTTT
abundance: -; j_gene: TRBJ2-2; v_gene: TRBV4-3; d_gene: -; CDR3aa: CASSQGLTANTGELFF; CDR3nt: TGCGCCAGCAGCCAAGGGTTAACAGCGAACACCGGGGAGCTGTTTTTT
abundance: many; j_gene: TRBJ2-1; v_gene: TRBV6-1; d_gene: TRBD2; CDR3aa: CASSRTSGANNEQFF; CDR3nt: TGTGCCAGCAGCCGGACTAGCGGGGCAAACAATGAGCAGTTCTTC
abundance: -; j_gene: TRBJ2-7; v_gene: TRBV5-1; d_gene: TRBD1; CDR3aa: CASSFRGSEEVQYF; CDR3nt: TGCGCCAGCAGCTTCAGGGGGTCGGAGGAAGTGCAGTACTTC
abundance: -; j_gene: TRBJ2-3; v_gene: TRBV28; d_gene: TRBD2; CDR3aa: CASSPGGSGATDTQYF; CDR3nt: TGTGCCAGCAGCCCTGGGGGTAGCGGGGCCACAGATACGCAGTATTTT
abundance: few; j_gene: TRBJ1-1; v_gene: TRBV7-9; d_gene: -; CDR3aa: CASYLGATGNTEAFF; CDR3nt: TGTGCCAGTTACTTGGGGGCAACTGGGAACACTGAAGCTTTCTTT
abundance: many; j_gene: TRBJ1-2; v_gene: TRBV7-2; d_gene: -; CDR3aa: CASSLALGSYTF; CDR3nt: TGTGCCAGCAGCTTAGCACTGGGCAGCTACACCTTC
abundance: -; j_gene: TRBJ2-6; v_gene: TRBV6-1; d_gene: -; CDR3aa: CASSTGLSGANVLTF; CDR3nt: TGTGCCAGCAGTACAGGCCTTTCTGGGGCCAACGTCCTGACTTTC
abundance: -; j_gene: TRBJ2-1; v_gene: TRBV18; d_gene: -; CDR3aa: CASSPPSGNEQFF; CDR3nt: TGTGCCAGCTCACCACCGAGCGGAAATGAGCAGTTCTTC
abundance: -; j_gene: TRBJ1-5; v_gene: TRBV28; d_gene: -; CDR3aa: CASSLNFQPQHF; CDR3nt: TGTGCCAGCAGTTTAAATTTCCAGCCCCAGCATTTT
abundance: few; j_gene: TRBJ2-3; v_gene: TRBV6-6; d_gene: TRBD2; CDR3aa: CASSSDLAGGTDTQYF; CDR3nt: TGTGCCAGCAGTTCGGACTTAGCGGGAGGCACAGATACGCAGTATTTT
abundance: -; j_gene: TRBJ2-1; v_gene: TRBV6-1; d_gene: TRBD2; CDR3aa: CASRSRTSGADNEQFF; CDR3nt: TGTGCCAGCAGGTCTAGGACTAGCGGGGCTGACAATGAGCAGTTCTTC
abundance: -; j_gene: TRBJ1-5; v_gene: TRBV5-8; d_gene: -; CDR3aa: CASSPGTRGSNQPQHF; CDR3nt: TGTGCCAGCAGCCCCGGGACCCGTGGAAGCAATCAGCCCCAGCATTTT
abundance: few; j_gene: TRBJ2-2; v_gene: TRBV6-5; d_gene: -; CDR3aa: CASSYGLFNTGELFF; CDR3nt: TGTGCCAGCAGTTACGGTCTCTTTAACACCGGGGAGCTGTTTTTT
abundance: few; j_gene: TRBJ2-1; v_gene: TRBV6-5; d_gene: TRBD2; CDR3aa: CASSLRTSYEQFF; CDR3nt: TGTGCCAGCAGTCTCAGGACTAGCTATGAGCAGTTCTTC
abundance: few; j_gene: TRBJ1-1; v_gene: TRBV28; d_gene: -; CDR3aa: CASSLFWRWGGRHTEAFF; CDR3nt: TGTGCCAGCAGTTTATTCTGGCGATGGGGGGGTCGGCACACTGAAGCTTTCTTT
abundance: few; j_gene: TRBJ2-3; v_gene: TRBV5-4; d_gene: -; CDR3aa: CASSFNPKNLTDTQYF; CDR3nt: TGTGCCAGCAGCTTTAACCCTAAAAACCTCACAGATACGCAGTATTTT
abundance: -; j_gene: TRBJ2-1; v_gene: TRBV11-3; d_gene: TRBD2; CDR3aa: CASSNAVAGGPGNEQFF; CDR3nt: TGTGCCAGCAGCAATGCTGTGGCGGGAGGGCCAGGCAATGAGCAGTTCTTC
abundance: -; j_gene: TRBJ1-2; v_gene: TRBV7-9; d_gene: TRBD1; CDR3aa: CASSDRAGGEAWYGYTF; CDR3nt: TGTGCCAGCAGCGATCGCGCAGGGGGAGAAGCGTGGTATGGCTACACCTTC
abundance: many; j_gene: TRBJ2-7; v_gene: TRBV6-1; d_gene: TRBD2; CDR3aa: CATRTSGYEQYF; CDR3nt: TGTGCCACACGGACTAGCGGCTACGAGCAGTACTTC
abundance: few; j_gene: TRBJ2-1; v_gene: TRBV3-1; d_gene: -; CDR3aa: CASSVTRSGEQFF; CDR3nt: TGTGCCAGCAGCGTAACTCGCAGCGGTGAGCAGTTCTTC
abundance: many; j_gene: TRBJ1-1; v_gene: TRBV18; d_gene: TRBD1; CDR3aa: CASSPLQGASPTEAFF; CDR3nt: TGTGCCAGCTCACCTCTACAGGGGGCGAGTCCCACTGAAGCTTTCTTT
abundance: -; j_gene: TRBJ1-1; v_gene: TRBV12-3/TRBV12-4; d_gene: -; CDR3aa: CASSLGSGPHTVLNTEAFF; CDR3nt: TGTGCCAGCAGTTTGGGGTCAGGGCCCCACACAGTTTTGAACACTGAAGCTTTCTTT
abundance: -; j_gene: TRBJ1-1; v_gene: TRBV12-3/TRBV12-4; d_gene: -; CDR3aa: CASSLWTQNTEAFF; CDR3nt: TGTGCCAGCAGTTTATGGACGCAAAACACTGAAGCTTTCTTT
abundance: few; j_gene: TRBJ1-2; v_gene: TRBV12-3/TRBV12-4; d_gene: -; CDR3aa: CASSLSAGPPHGYTF; CDR3nt: TGTGCCAGCAGTTTATCCGCGGGTCCTCCCCATGGCTACACCTTC
abundance: -; j_gene: TRBJ2-1; v_gene: TRBV15; d_gene: -; CDR3aa: CATSRERLHNEQFF; CDR3nt: TGTGCCACCAGCAGAGAACGGTTGCACAATGAGCAGTTCTTC
abundance: few; j_gene: TRBJ2-1; v_gene: TRBV6-5; d_gene: TRBD2; CDR3aa: CASSYSKSSGPREQFF; CDR3nt: TGTGCCAGCAGTTACTCGAAGTCTAGCGGCCCAAGAGAGCAGTTCTTC
abundance: -; j_gene: TRBJ1-2; v_gene: TRBV19; d_gene: -; CDR3aa: CASSIDRSSSVYGYTF; CDR3nt: TGTGCCAGTAGTATAGATCGGTCGTCGTCCGTTTATGGCTACACCTTC
abundance: few; j_gene: TRBJ1-2; v_gene: TRBV15; d_gene: -; CDR3aa: CATSRGGAGSGYTF; CDR3nt: TGTGCCACCAGCAGAGGCGGCGCCGGGTCAGGCTACACCTTC